The present T cell receptor (beta chain) was sequenced within a study of human T cells and chemical hapten exposure. Across the study: The sensitizing agent was 2% DPC, placed on 2 cm by 2 cm of upper inner arm skin. 0.01% DPC was applied to the upper back in patch tests, which were read at 6 days.

Specified time point: patch test 2, 6 weeks after DPC sensitization. Treatment denoted: therapeutic diphenylcyclopropenone sensitization with weekly scalp DPC. The total RNA was obtained from whole blood that was not fractionated. This clonotype has a handful of counts. TCRdb fed the RACE reads into MiXCR, producing one record per CDR3 protein. This sample has approximately 350,000 distinct CDR3 sequences; around 6% occur once, and the top ten carry approximately 5.4%. The CDR3 sequence is 19 residues long. In germline, CDR1 is SGHDT, CDR2 YYEEEE. V lost 4 bases, J lost 5 bases, and 22 bases stayed unmatched.

This sample comprised whole blood, obtained in connection with sensitization to the hapten diphenylcyclopropenone (DPC). The chain has TRBV5-6 and TRBJ2-3, with 7 bases matching TRBD2. This sequence was found in a woman aged 18-30 years with alopecia areata. Some clones in this sample may be carry-over from other donors' samples. The CDR3, as DNA: TGTGCCAGCAGCCCTGACACAAGCGGGGCCTTCTATAGTGTAGATACGCAGTATTTT. It encodes CASSPDTSGAFYSVDTQYF.